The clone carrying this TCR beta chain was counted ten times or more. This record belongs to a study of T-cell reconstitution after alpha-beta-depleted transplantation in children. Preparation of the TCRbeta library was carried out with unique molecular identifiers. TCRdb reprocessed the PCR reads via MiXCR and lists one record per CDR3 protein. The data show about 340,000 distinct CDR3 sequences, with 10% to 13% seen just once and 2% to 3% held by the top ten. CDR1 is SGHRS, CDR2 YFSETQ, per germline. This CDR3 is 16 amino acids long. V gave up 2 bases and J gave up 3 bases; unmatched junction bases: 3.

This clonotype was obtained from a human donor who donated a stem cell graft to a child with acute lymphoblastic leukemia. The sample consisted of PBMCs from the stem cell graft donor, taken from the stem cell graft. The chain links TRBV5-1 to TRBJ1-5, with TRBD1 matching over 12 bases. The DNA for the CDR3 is TGCGCCAGCAGCTTTGGGACAGGGGGCCCCAATCAGCCCCAGCATTTT. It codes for CASSFGTGGPNQPQHF.